A selection of T cell receptor beta chains follows, all from one sample in a study of cytomegalovirus exposure and HLA in healthy donors. Profiling relied on immunoSEQ multiplex PCR, and the TCRdb table lists in-frame clones only, not all of them. Of some 56,000 clones in the sample, about 80% are singletons; the top ten hold under 4%. Sequencing was performed on PBMCs. The source is a woman aged 40 to 49 in good health and CMV-seronegative. CDR3s include the opening cysteine and the closing phenylalanine or tryptophan. D genes are given only for firm matches. For some rows the clone size is stated as once, few or many, or as a class when expanded; others skip it.

d_call,j_call,v_call,clone_size,cdr3_aa,cdr3_nt
.,TRBJ2-3,TRBV7-9,few,CASSPLDRSSTDTQYF,TGTGCCAGCAGCCCCCTCGACAGGAGTAGCACAGATACGCAGTATTTT
TRBD1,TRBJ2-1,TRBV28,.,CASTRDRGEQFF,TGTGCCAGCACCAGGGACAGGGGTGAGCAGTTCTTC
.,TRBJ2-7,TRBV5-6,.,CASSTIAGYHEQYF,TGTGCCAGCAGCACGATTGCAGGCTACCACGAGCAGTACTTC
.,TRBJ2-1,TRBV25-1,.,CASSANYNEQFF,TGTGCCAGCAGTGCTAACTACAATGAGCAGTTCTTC
.,TRBJ1-4,TRBV9,.,CASSGGGIATNEKLFF,TGTGCCAGCAGCGGTGGAGGGATTGCAACTAATGAAAAACTGTTTTTT
.,TRBJ1-3,TRBV5-1,.,CASSLASGASSGNTIYF,TGCGCCAGCAGCTTGGCCTCTGGGGCATCCTCCGGAAACACCATATATTTT
.,TRBJ2-3,TRBV6-1,.,CASSGQAGGTDTQYF,TGTGCCAGCAGTGGTCAGGCAGGGGGCACAGATACGCAGTATTTT
.,TRBJ1-2,TRBV9,large,CASRAVGYGYTF,TGTGCCAGCAGGGCGGTGGGCTATGGCTACACCTTC
TRBD1,TRBJ1-2,TRBV19,.,CASSMGPGQAIMANYGYTF,TGTGCCAGTAGTATGGGGCCGGGACAGGCGATCATGGCTAACTATGGCTACACCTTC
TRBD2,TRBJ2-2,TRBV7-2,.,CASRLQSSGNTGELFF,TGTGCCAGCAGGCTTCAGTCTAGCGGAAACACCGGGGAGCTGTTTTTT
TRBD1,TRBJ2-6,TRBV7-9,.,CASSLGAGGFSGANVLTF,TGTGCCAGCAGCTTAGGGGCAGGGGGCTTCTCTGGGGCCAACGTCCTGACTTTC
TRBD1,TRBJ1-2,TRBV15,.,CATSRDNGLIGQGMYYGYTF,TGTGCCACCAGCAGAGATAACGGGCTAATAGGACAGGGCATGTACTATGGCTACACCTTC